The source of this TCR beta chain is a study of shared clonotypes between healthy human individuals. Data came from immunoSEQ multiplex PCR; TCRdb stores just in-frame clones and leaves some out. The table includes 1.5 million to 2.5 million clones, approximately 95% detected once. This CDR3 has 18 residues. The germline CDR1 and CDR2 sequences are SGHTA and FQGNSA. The V gene end was trimmed by 6 bases and the J gene end by 7 bases; junction bases not matched to a gene: 21. Naive CD8 cells were CD45RO-negative, positively selected for CCR7, excluding terminally differentiated effector memory CD45RA+ cells.

This TCR was recovered from a man aged 18 to 35 in good health. This chain uses TRBV7-2 with TRBJ2-1; 7 nucleotides match TRBD2. The material sequenced was naive CD8+ T cells sorted from blood. CDR3 bases: TGTGCCAGCAGGCTGGATGGAGGTAGCGGGTCGAAATCGAATGAGCAGTTCTTC. It encodes CASRLDGGSGSKSNEQFF.